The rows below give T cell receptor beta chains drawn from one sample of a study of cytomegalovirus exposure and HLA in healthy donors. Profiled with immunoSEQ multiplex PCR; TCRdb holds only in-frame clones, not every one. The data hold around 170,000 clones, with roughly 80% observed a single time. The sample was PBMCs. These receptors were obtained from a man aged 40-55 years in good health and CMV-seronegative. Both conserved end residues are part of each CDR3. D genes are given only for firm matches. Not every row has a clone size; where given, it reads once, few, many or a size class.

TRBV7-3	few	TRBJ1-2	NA	TGTGCCAGCAGCTTGAATGGGGGCAGGCGAACGGCTGGCTACACCTTC	CASSLNGGRRTAGYTF
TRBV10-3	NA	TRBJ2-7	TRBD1	TGTGCCATCAGTGGCGGGACAGGGAACGACGAGCAGTACTTC	CAISGGTGNDEQYF
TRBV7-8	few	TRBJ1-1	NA	TGTGCCAGCAGCTGGGGGACACTAAACACTGAAGCTTTCTTT	CASSWGTLNTEAFF
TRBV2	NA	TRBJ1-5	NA	TGTGCCAGCAGTGCTATTTCGGGGGGCCGGCGGCATTTT	CASSAISGGRRHF
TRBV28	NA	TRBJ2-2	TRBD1	TGTGCCAGCAGGCCAGACAGGGGTCGTACCGGGGAGCTGTTTTTT	CASRPDRGRTGELFF
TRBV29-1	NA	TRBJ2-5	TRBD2	TGCAGCGCCAGGGAGGGGAGTCAAGAGACCCAGTACTTC	CSAREGSQETQYF
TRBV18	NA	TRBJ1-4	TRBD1	TGTGCCAGCTCACCGGGGACAGGGACTGAAAAACTGTTTTTT	CASSPGTGTEKLFF
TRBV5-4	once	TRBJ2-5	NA	TGTGCCAGCAGCTCCCGACTACAAGAGACCCAGTACTTC	CASSSRLQETQYF
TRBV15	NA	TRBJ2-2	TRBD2	TGTGCCACCAGCCCCGCGAGGCGGCTAGCGGGGGGGTTGGGCACCGGGGAGCTGTTTTTT	CATSPARRLAGGLGTGELFF
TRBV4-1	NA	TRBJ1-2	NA	TGCGCCAGCAGCCAAGAAGTAGGGGAGGATAGGTATGGCTACACCTTC	CASSQEVGEDRYGYTF
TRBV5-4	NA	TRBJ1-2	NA	TGTGCCAGCAGCTTGGAGGGGGATGGCTACACCTTC	CASSLEGDGYTF
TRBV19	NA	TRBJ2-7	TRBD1	TGTGCCACCTGGGACAGCGCTCTACGAGAGCAGTACTTC	CATWDSALREQYF
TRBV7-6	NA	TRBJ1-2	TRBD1	TGTGCATTAAAGGGGGGACAGGGCTTTGGCTACACCTTC	CALKGGQGFGYTF
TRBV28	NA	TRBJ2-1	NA	TGTGCCAGCAGACTTGGAGGGGCGGGGGAGCAGTTCTTC	CASRLGGAGEQFF
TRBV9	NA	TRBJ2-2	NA	TGTGCCAGCAGCGTAGGGATGGAGGTCACCGGGGAGCTGTTTTTT	CASSVGMEVTGELFF
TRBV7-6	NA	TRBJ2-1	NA	TGTGCCAGCAGCTCTAAGAGGGAGTCCTACAATGAGCAGTTCTTC	CASSSKRESYNEQFF